Each of the 5 T cell receptor beta chains below was sequenced from the same sample in a study of T-cell reconstitution after alpha-beta-depleted transplantation in children. Construction of the TCRbeta library involved unique molecular identifiers. In TCRdb, the PCR reads were re-called with MiXCR into one record per CDR3 protein. The table includes about 440,000 distinct CDR3 sequences, roughly 44% detected once. The material sequenced was PBMCs, taken before TCRalphabeta/CD19-depleted stem cell transplant. Receptors were obtained from a girl between 2 and 10 years old with aplastic anemia, due to receive a stem cell transplant.

This clonotype was detected ten times or more. The chain combines TRBV7-8 with TRBJ2-1; 9 bases agree with TRBD2. This CDR3 has 16 residues. Germline V CDR1 and CDR2: SGHVS, FQNEAQ. The junction had 10 bases not matched to a gene; V was cut back by 5 bases and J by 5 bases. The CDR3: CASSPRGLAFNNEQFF. CDR3 DNA: TGTGCCAGCAGCCCACGGGGACTAGCATTTAACAATGAGCAGTTCTTC. Based on the CDR3 plus reference TRBV7-8 and TRBJ2-1, the full variable domain is GAGVSQSPRYKVAKRGQDVALRCDPISGHVSLFWYQQALGQGPEFLTYFQNEAQLDKSGLPSDRFFAERPEGSVSTLKIQRTQQEDSAVYLCASSPRGLAFNNEQFFGPGTRLTVL.

The chain recombines TRBV7-8 with TRBJ2-1, with 9 bases aligning to TRBD2. Trimming took 3 bases from V and 6 from J; bases not matched to a gene: 6. Germline V gene lookup returns CDR1 SGHVS and CDR2 FQNEAQ. This CDR3 is 15 amino acids long. The CDR3 region is CASSFVLAGVNEQFF. In DNA form, the CDR3 reads TGTGCCAGCAGCTTCGTCTTAGCGGGAGTCAATGAGCAGTTCTTC.

This clonotype was observed a handful of times. The V call is TRBV20-1, the J call TRBJ1-1; D is unresolved. This CDR3 comprises 15 residues. V gave up 1 base and J gave up 1 base, with 13 bases separating them. In germline, CDR1 is DFQATT, CDR2 SNEGSKA (reference sequence). CDR3 sequence reads: CSARVFRSANTEAFF. Written as DNA, the CDR3 is TGCAGTGCTAGAGTCTTCAGGTCGGCGAACACTGAAGCTTTCTTT.

The rearrangement uses TRBV20-1 and TRBJ1-2; no clear D gene. There are 13 residues in the CDR3. Trimming stripped 4 bases from V and 4 bases from J, with 13 bases between. CDR1 and CDR2 (germline): DFQATT, SNEGSKA (reference sequence). Written as DNA, the CDR3 is TGCAGTGCTATCTTACAAGAACTCTATGGCTACACCTTC. This sequence encodes CSAILQELYGYTF.

This chain connects TRBV11-2 to TRBJ2-1; tentatively, D is TRBD2 (6 bases). Per the germline V gene, CDR1 is SGHAT and CDR2 is FQNNGV. The germline V and J ends were trimmed by 4 bases and 0 bases, with 13 bases remaining between them. This CDR3 contains 16 residues. CDR3 DNA sequence: TGTGCCAGCAGCTACCAAAAGCGGGCCTCCTACAATGAGCAGTTCTTC. The encoded protein is CASSYQKRASYNEQFF.